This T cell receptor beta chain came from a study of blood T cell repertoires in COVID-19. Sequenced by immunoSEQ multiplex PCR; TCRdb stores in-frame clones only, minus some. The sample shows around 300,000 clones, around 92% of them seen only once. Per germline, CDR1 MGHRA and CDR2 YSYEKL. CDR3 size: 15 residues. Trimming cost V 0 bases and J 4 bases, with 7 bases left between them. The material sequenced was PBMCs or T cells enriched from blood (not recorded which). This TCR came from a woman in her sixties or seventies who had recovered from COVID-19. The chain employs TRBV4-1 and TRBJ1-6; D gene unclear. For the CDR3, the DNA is TGCGCCAGCAGCCAAGATGAGACATATAATTCACCCCTCCACTTT. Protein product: CASSQDETYNSPLHF.